What follows are 19 T cell receptor beta chains derived from one specimen sequenced in a study of T cell responses to AZD1222 COVID-19 vaccine (dated by TCRdb to the early 2020s). Explained via the paper, the time point label denotes: about 28 days (+/-7) after the second vaccine dose. Library preparation was by the immunoSEQ multiplex PCR assay. Not all clones reach the TCRdb copy of this immuneACCESS table, which keeps in-frame sequences only. Checked studies attribute under half of the gap to unresolved V genes and leave the rest unexplained. This sample gives 120,000 to 150,000 clones in total; around 89% of them show up just once. The ten largest clones capture around 3% of the sample. The sample here was peripheral blood, taken 28 days after the second AZD1222 dose. Receptors were obtained from an adult who received the AZD1222 COVID-19 vaccine.

This chain links TRBV11-2 with TRBJ1-3; possible D gene TRBD1, 6 bases. This CDR3 contains 14 residues. Deletions cut 5 bases from V and 4 bases from J, with 12 bases between. Germline assignment: CDR1 SGHAT and CDR2 FQNNGV. CDR3 nucleotides: TGTGCCAGCAGCATGACAGGCTCAGGAAACACCATATATTTT. Protein product: CASSMTGSGNTIYF.

The chain combines TRBV30 with TRBJ2-3; D perhaps matches TRBD2 (6 bases). The V gene lost 4 bases and the J gene lost 4 bases, with 21 bases spanning the gap. The CDR3 consists of 16 residues. CDR1 GTSNPN and CDR2 SVGIG come from the germline V gene (reference sequence). CDR3 residues: CAWKLLSGRLADTQYF. DNA for the CDR3: TGTGCCTGGAAGTTGCTTTCGGGGAGGCTGGCAGATACGCAGTATTTT.

A note on this clone: This sequence may be a read error, since a much larger clone differs from it by one base. The CDR3 sequence is CASSRDLNNSPLHF. In DNA form, the CDR3 reads TGTGCCAGCAGTCGGGACCTAAATAATTCACCCCTCCACTTT. J is TRBJ1-6 and V is TRBV28, with a possible D match to TRBD1 (5 bases). The CDR3 is made up of 14 amino acids. Germline V CDR1 and CDR2: MDHEN, SYDVKM. V lost 5 bases to trimming and J lost 5 bases, with 10 bases between them.

This chain uses TRBV7-2 with TRBJ1-2, with TRBD1 identical over 11 bases. V gave up 0 bases and J gave up 4 bases; unmatched junction bases: 7. The length of the CDR3 is 17 residues. Germline V gene data show CDR1 as SGHTA and CDR2 as FQGNSA. CDR3 DNA: TGTGCCAGCAGCTTAGCCACGGACAGGGGGCTTATCTATGGCTACACCTTC. It translates to CASSLATDRGLIYGYTF.

The CDR3 reads CASSMATRSNEQFF. CDR3 nucleotides: TGTGCCAGTAGTATGGCTACCAGATCCAATGAGCAGTTCTTC. V gene TRBV19 combines with J gene TRBJ2-1; unclear D gene. This CDR3 has 14 residues. V was pared by 3 bases and J by 6 bases, with 12 bases between. Per the germline V gene, CDR1 is LNHDA and CDR2 is SQIVND (reference sequence).

This rearrangement joins TRBV20-1 to TRBJ2-5, with unresolved D. Trimming shortened V by 2 bases and J by 7 bases, and 8 bases separated the two germline ends. In germline, CDR1 is DFQATT, CDR2 SNEGSKA (reference sequence). The CDR3 contains 11 residues. The CDR3 loop is CSARSRGTQYF. CDR3 bases: TGCAGTGCTAGATCTCGCGGGACCCAGTACTTC.

This clone was found once. V and J are TRBV6-2 or TRBV6-3 and TRBJ1-2; D gene unclear. V was cut by 5 bases and J by 5 bases, with 9 bases left in between. The germline CDR1 and CDR2 sequences are MNHEY and SVGEGT. The CDR3 is 12 residues long. The CDR3 coding sequence is TGTGCCAGCAGTCCCGGTCCGTATGGCTACACCTTC. Amino acids: CASSPGPYGYTF.

With respect to this clone: Compared with germline, one end of the junction differs, possibly owing to a read error. V is TRBV30 and J is TRBJ1-6; D not resolved. The CDR3 is 12 residues long. Germline CDR1 is GTSNPN and CDR2 is SVGIG (reference sequence). The CDR3 loop is CAGRNTNSPLHF. The CDR3 region has the DNA TGTGCCGGGAGGAACACAAATTCACCCCTCCACTTT. Combining the CDR3 with reference TRBV30 and TRBJ1-6 gives the whole variable domain SQTIHQWPATLVQPVGSPLSLECTVEGTSNPNLYWYRQAAGRGLQLLFYSVGIGQISSEVPQNLSASRPQDRQFILSSKKLLLSDSGFYLCAGRNTNSPLHFGNGTRLTVT.

The genes are TRBV7-2 and TRBJ2-7; D perhaps matches TRBD1 (6 bases). Germline CDR1 SGHTA, CDR2 FQGNSA. With 2 bases removed from V and 5 bases from J, the gap between germline ends came to 13 bases. This CDR3 region has 14 residues. The CDR3 region is CASSLTRGINEQYF. CDR3 DNA: TGTGCCAGCAGCTTAACCAGGGGAATTAACGAGCAGTACTTC.

This chain links TRBV6-6 with TRBJ1-2; D not resolved. Germline CDR1 MNHNY, CDR2 SVGAGI (reference sequence). The CDR3 sequence is 17 residues long. V lost 5 bases and J lost 2, with 21 bases in between. The CDR3 DNA follows: TGTGCCAGCAGTCGGGCAGAAGACTATAAAAGGAACTATGGCTACACCTTC. Protein product: CASSRAEDYKRNYGYTF.

The chain links TRBV6-5 to TRBJ1-2; D is uncertain. V lost 5 bases and J 6 bases, leaving 10 bases between the germline ends. CDR1 MNHEY and CDR2 SVGAGI come from the germline V gene. The CDR3 spans 12 residues. CDR3 coding DNA: TGTGCCAGCAGTACTAGGTTTCATGGCTACACCTTC. Its protein product is CASSTRFHGYTF.

The chain is built from TRBV21-1 and TRBJ1-3; the tabulated D call, TRBD1, remains unverified against the DNA. TRBV21-1 is shown as a pseudogene. This CDR3 has 16 amino acids. This CDR3 reads CASSKAQSGEGNTIYF. The CDR3 nucleotides are TGTGCCAGCAGCAAAGCGCAGTCAGGGGAAGGAAACACCATATATTTT.

A note on this clone: The sample contains more than one DNA sequence encoding this CDR3. J is TRBJ2-7 and V is TRBV18, with D perhaps matching TRBD1 or TRBD2 (6 bases each). The CDR3 is 14 amino acids. Germline V gives CDR1 KGHSH, CDR2 LQKENI. With 3 bases removed from V and 0 bases from J, the gap between germline ends came to 9 bases. The CDR3 sequence: CASSPGGDSYEQYF. CDR3 nucleotide sequence: TGTGCCAGCTCACCCGGGGGCGACTCCTACGAGCAGTACTTC.

The CDR3 protein is CASSVNRGHYNEQFF. The CDR3 DNA sequence: TGTGCCAGCAGCGTAAACAGGGGGCACTACAATGAGCAGTTCTTC. The chain recombines TRBV11-2 with TRBJ2-1; 9 bases align to TRBD1. The CDR3 is 15 residues long. Per the germline V gene, CDR1 is SGHAT and CDR2 is FQNNGV. The ends lost 5 bases at V and 3 bases at J; junction bases unmatched: 5.

V gene TRBV20-1 combines with J gene TRBJ1-5; unclear D gene. The CDR3 spans 11 residues. Per germline, CDR1 DFQATT and CDR2 SNEGSKA (reference sequence). Trimming cost V 5 bases and J 4 bases, with 6 bases left between them. CDR3 protein: CSASLNQPQHF. CDR3 DNA: TGCAGTGCTTCTTTAAATCAGCCCCAGCATTTT.

This clone came up a few times. The chain links TRBV12-3 or TRBV12-4 to TRBJ2-7; D possibly corresponds to TRBD1 (5 bases). The CDR3 loop spans 13 amino acids. V lost 5 bases to trimming and J lost 0 bases, with 8 bases between them. CDR3 coding DNA: TGTGCCAGCAGTAGAGACAGCTCCTACGAGCAGTACTTC. Protein sequence: CASSRDSSYEQYF.

The chain employs TRBV27 and TRBJ2-6; D perhaps matches TRBD1 (6 bases). The V end was cut by 4 bases, the J end by 0 bases, with 13 bases between. Germline CDR1 is MNHEY and CDR2 is SMNVEV (reference sequence). This CDR3 comprises 17 residues. The CDR3 DNA sequence: TGTGCCAGCAGTTATTCCACAGGGAGCTCTGGGGCCAACGTCCTGACTTTC. Translation gives CASSYSTGSSGANVLTF.

J is TRBJ2-7 and V is TRBV7-9; D ambiguous. The V end lost 7 bases, the J end lost 0 bases, and 13 bases lay between the germline ends. Germline assignment: CDR1 SEHNR and CDR2 FQNEAQ (reference sequence). This CDR3 comprises 14 residues. The DNA of the CDR3 is TGTGCCAGCACCGCCCAACCGAACTCCTACGAGCAGTACTTC. Translated: CASTAQPNSYEQYF.

This chain uses TRBV19 with TRBJ1-2; TRBD1 might be the D (6 bases). Deletions cut 4 bases from V and 8 bases from J, with 17 bases between. There are 14 residues in the CDR3. Per germline, CDR1 LNHDA and CDR2 SQIVND (reference sequence). The CDR3 region has the DNA TGTGCCAGTAGTAGCCGGGACACCTTGGGGGGCTACACCTTC. It codes for CASSSRDTLGGYTF.